This section outlines one T cell receptor (beta chain) sequence together with its context. Per the study methods: Reference gene primer amplification gave nucleated cell count estimates. Only in-frame clones appear in the TCRdb table, and some are missing; sequencing was by immunoSEQ multiplex PCR. V and J calls and clone size are those listed in that table; D and trimming were worked out from the DNA. Of some 150,000 clones listed, around 85% are singletons. V was clipped by 5 bases and J by 6 bases, with 11 bases between them. The CDR3 has 14 amino acids. Per germline, CDR1 SGHTA and CDR2 FQGTGA. The data belong to a study of blood T cell repertoires in COVID-19. For the study at large: The United States, Italy and Spain were the sources of the acute and convalescent COVID-19 samples. PBMCs, B-cell-depleted T cells, or T cells were the source of the cDNA or gDNA that made up the material.

Sample: peripheral blood. This receptor was taken from a woman aged 55-69 years with COVID-19, enrolled during active disease. This chain uses TRBV7-3 with TRBJ1-6; weak D call: TRBD1 (6 bases). CDR3 sequence: CASSEGQPNSPLHF. DNA for the CDR3: TGTGCCAGCAGCGAGGGACAACCTAATTCACCCCTCCACTTT.